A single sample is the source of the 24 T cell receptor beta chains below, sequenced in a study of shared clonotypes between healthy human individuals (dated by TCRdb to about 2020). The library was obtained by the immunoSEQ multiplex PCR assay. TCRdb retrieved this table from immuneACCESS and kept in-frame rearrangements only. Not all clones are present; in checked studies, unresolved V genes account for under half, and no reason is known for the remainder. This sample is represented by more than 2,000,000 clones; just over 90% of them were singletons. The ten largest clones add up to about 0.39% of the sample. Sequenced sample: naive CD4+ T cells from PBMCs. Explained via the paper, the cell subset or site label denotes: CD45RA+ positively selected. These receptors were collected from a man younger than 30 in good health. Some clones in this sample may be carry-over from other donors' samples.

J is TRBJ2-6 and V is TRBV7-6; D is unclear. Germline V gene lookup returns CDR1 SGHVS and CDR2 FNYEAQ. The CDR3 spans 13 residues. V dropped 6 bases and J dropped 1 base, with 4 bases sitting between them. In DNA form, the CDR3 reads TGTGCCAGCAGTCCTTCTGGGGCCAACGTCCTGACTTTC. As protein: CASSPSGANVLTF.

CDR3 DNA sequence: TGTGCCAGCAGCAGGGGACTAGCTGCCACCGGGGAGCTGTTTTTT. It encodes CASSRGLAATGELFF. The chain has TRBV7-3 and TRBJ2-2, with TRBD2 matching 9 bases. This CDR3 has 15 amino acids. J was trimmed by 4 bases and V by 5 bases; bases with no gene match: 5. Germline values: CDR1 SGHTA, CDR2 FQGTGA. Supplemented by reference TRBV7-3 and TRBJ2-2, the full variable domain reads GAGVSQTPSNKVTEKGKYVELRCDPISGHTALYWYRQSLGQGPEFLIYFQGTGAADDSGLPNDRFFAVRPEGSVSTLKIQRTERGDSAVYLCASSRGLAATGELFFGEGSRLTVL.

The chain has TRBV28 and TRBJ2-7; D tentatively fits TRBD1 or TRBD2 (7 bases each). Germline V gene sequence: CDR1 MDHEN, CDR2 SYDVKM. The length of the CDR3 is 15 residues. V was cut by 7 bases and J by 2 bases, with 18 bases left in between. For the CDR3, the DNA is TGTGCCAGCACCAGGGGGGGGCAGGCCACCTACGAGCAGTACTTC. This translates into CASTRGGQATYEQYF.

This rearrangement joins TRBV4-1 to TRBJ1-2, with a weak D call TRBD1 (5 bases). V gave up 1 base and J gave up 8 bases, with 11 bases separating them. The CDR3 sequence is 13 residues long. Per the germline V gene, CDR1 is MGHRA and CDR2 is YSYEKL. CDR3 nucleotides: TGCGCCAGCAGCCAAGTGGGGCTGCTCGGCTACACCTTC. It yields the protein CASSQVGLLGYTF.

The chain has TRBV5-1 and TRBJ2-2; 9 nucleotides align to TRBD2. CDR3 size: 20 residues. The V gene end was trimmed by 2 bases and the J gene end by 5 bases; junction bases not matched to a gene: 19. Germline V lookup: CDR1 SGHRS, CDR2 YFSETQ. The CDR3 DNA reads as TGCGCCAGCAGCTTAGTTGCGGGAGGGCCGAGGGTCCTTGGGACCGGGGAGCTGTTTTTT. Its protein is CASSLVAGGPRVLGTGELFF. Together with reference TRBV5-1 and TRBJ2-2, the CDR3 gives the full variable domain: KAGVTQTPRYLIKTRGQQVTLSCSPISGHRSVSWYQQTPGQGLQFLFEYFSETQRNKGNFPGRFSGRQFSNSRSEMNVSTLELGDSALYLCASSLVAGGPRVLGTGELFFGEGSRLTVL.

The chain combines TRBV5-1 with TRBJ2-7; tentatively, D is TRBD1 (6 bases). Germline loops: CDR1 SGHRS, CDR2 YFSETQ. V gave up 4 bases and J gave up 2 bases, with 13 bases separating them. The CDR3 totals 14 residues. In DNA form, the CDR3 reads TGCGCCAGCAGCCAACGGGACAATACCTACGAGCAGTACTTC. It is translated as CASSQRDNTYEQYF.

The CDR3 coding sequence is TGTGCCAGCAGTTTCGGGCGGGTCGGTAACTATGGCTACACCTTC. This translates into CASSFGRVGNYGYTF. The chain combines TRBV28 with TRBJ1-2, with unresolved D. The CDR3 covers 15 residues. Per the germline V gene, CDR1 is MDHEN and CDR2 is SYDVKM. With 3 bases removed from V and 1 base from J, the gap between germline ends came to 12 bases.

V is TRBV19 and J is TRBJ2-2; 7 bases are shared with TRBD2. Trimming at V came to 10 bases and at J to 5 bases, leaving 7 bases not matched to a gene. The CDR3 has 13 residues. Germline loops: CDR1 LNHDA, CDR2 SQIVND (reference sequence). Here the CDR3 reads CATGRGNTGELFF. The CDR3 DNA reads TGTGCCACCGGGCGGGGGAATACCGGGGAGCTGTTTTTT.

In DNA, the CDR3 is TGTGCCAGCACAGGGCAGTCAGAAAAACTGTTTTTT. Its translation: CASTGQSEKLFF. The chain links TRBV28 to TRBJ1-4; a possible D gene is TRBD1 (5 bases). V shed 7 bases and J shed 8 bases, with 11 bases lying between them. The germline CDR1 and CDR2 sequences are MDHEN and SYDVKM. The CDR3 runs to 12 residues.

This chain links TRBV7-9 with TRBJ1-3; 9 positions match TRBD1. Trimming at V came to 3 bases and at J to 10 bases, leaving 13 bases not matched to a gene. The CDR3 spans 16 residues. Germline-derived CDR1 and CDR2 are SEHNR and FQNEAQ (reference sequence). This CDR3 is CASSFFFFGTGRTIYF. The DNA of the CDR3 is TGTGCCAGCAGCTTCTTTTTTTTCGGGACAGGGAGGACCATATATTTT.

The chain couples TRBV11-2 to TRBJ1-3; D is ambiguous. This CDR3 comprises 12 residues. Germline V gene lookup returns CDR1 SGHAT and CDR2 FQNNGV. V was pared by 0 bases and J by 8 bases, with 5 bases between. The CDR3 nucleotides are TGTGCCAGCAGCTTAGAGGATCACACCATATATTTT. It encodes CASSLEDHTIYF. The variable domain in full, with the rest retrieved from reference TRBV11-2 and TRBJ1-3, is EAGVAQSPRYKIIEKRQSVAFWCNPISGHATLYWYQQILGQGPKLLIQFQNNGVVDDSQLPKDRFSAERLKGVDSTLKIQPAKLEDSAVYLCASSLEDHTIYFGEGSWLTVV.

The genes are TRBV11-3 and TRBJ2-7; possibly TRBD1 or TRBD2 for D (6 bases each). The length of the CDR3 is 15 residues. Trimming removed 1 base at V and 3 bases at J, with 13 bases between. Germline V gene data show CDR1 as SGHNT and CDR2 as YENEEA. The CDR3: CASSLGGTKDYEQYF. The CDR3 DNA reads TGTGCCAGCAGCTTAGGCGGGACAAAAGACTACGAGCAGTACTTC.

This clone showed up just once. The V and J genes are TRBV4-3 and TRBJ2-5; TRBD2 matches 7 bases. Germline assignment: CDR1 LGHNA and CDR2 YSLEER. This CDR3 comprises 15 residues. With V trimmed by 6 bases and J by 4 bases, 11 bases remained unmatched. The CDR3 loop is CASRPSGGSGETQYF. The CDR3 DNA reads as TGCGCCAGCAGACCCTCGGGCGGGAGTGGAGAGACCCAGTACTTC.

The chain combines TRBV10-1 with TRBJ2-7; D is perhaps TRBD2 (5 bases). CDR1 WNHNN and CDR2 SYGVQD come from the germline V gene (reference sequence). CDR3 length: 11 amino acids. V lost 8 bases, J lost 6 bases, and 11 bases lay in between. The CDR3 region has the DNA TGCGCCAGCGGTTCGGGGTTCGAGCAGTACTTC. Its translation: CASGSGFEQYF.

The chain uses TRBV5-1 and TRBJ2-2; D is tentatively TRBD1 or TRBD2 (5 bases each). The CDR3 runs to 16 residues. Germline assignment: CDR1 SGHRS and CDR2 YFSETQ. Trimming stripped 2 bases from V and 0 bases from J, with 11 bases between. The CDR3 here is CASSFIGGANTGELFF. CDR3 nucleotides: TGCGCCAGCAGCTTCATTGGGGGAGCGAACACCGGGGAGCTGTTTTTT.

This CDR3 reads CAWTIQVSETQYF. DNA of the CDR3: TGTGCCTGGACCATCCAGGTATCAGAGACCCAGTACTTC. The chain recombines TRBV30 with TRBJ2-5, with D unclear. This CDR3 spans 13 amino acids. The V gene lost 4 bases and the J gene lost 4 bases, with 13 bases spanning the gap. Germline V gives CDR1 GTSNPN, CDR2 SVGIG (reference sequence).

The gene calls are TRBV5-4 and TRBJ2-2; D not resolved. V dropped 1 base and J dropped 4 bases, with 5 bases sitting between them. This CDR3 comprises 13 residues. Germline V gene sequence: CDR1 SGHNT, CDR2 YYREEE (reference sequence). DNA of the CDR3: TGTGCCAGCAGCTTGATAACCACCGGGGAGCTGTTTTTT. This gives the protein CASSLITTGELFF. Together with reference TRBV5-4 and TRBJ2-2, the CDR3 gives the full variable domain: ETGVTQSPTHLIKTRGQQVTLRCSSQSGHNTVSWYQQALGQGPQFIFQYYREEENGRGNFPPRFSGLQFPNYSSELNVNALELDDSALYLCASSLITTGELFFGEGSRLTVL.

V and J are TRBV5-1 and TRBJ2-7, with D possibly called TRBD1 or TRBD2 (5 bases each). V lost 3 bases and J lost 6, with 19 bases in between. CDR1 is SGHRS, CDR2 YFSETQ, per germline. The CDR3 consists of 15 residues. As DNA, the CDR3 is TGCGCCAGCAGCTCTCCCGGGACGGACGTCCGCGAGCAGTACTTC. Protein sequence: CASSSPGTDVREQYF.

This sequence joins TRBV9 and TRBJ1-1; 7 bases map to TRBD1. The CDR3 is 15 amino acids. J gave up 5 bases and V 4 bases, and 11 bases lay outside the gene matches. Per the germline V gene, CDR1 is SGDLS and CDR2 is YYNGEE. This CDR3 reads CASSPIPGGRTEAFF. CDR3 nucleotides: TGTGCCAGCAGCCCTATACCAGGGGGACGGACTGAAGCTTTCTTT.

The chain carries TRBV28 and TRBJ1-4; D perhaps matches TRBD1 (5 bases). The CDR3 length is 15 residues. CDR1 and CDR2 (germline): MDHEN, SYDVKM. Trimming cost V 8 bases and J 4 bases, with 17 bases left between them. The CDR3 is CASLGPPPFNEKLFF. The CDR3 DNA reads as TGTGCCAGCCTGGGGCCACCCCCCTTTAATGAAAAACTGTTTTTT.

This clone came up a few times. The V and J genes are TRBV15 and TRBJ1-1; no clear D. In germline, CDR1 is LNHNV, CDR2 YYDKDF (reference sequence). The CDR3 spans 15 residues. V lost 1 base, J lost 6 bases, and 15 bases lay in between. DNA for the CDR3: TGTGCCACCAGCAGAGTGGGAGGGCGTACCGCTGAAGCTTTCTTT. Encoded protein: CATSRVGGRTAEAFF.

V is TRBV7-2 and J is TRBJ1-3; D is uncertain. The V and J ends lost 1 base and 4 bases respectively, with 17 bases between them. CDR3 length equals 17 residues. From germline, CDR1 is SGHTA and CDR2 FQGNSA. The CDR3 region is CASSLVGPGTLGNTIYF. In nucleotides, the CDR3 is TGTGCCAGCAGCTTAGTAGGCCCTGGCACCCTCGGAAACACCATATATTTT.

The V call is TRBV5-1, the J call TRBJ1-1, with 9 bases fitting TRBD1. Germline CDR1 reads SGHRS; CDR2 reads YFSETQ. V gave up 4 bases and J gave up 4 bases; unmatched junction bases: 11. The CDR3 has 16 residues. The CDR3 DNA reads TGCGCCAGCAGCCCGGGGACAGGGAGAAGGGGCACTGAAGCTTTCTTT. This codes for CASSPGTGRRGTEAFF. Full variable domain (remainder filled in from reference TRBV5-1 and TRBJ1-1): KAGVTQTPRYLIKTRGQQVTLSCSPISGHRSVSWYQQTPGQGLQFLFEYFSETQRNKGNFPGRFSGRQFSNSRSEMNVSTLELGDSALYLCASSPGTGRRGTEAFFGQGTRLTVV.

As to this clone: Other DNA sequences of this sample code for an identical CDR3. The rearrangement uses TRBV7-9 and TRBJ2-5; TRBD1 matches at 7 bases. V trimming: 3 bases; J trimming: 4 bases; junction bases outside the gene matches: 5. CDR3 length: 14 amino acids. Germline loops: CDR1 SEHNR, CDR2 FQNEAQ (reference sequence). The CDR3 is CASSLTGSGETQYF. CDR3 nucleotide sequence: TGTGCCAGCAGCTTGACAGGGAGCGGAGAGACCCAGTACTTC.